A single sample is the source of the 15 T cell receptor beta chains below, sequenced in a study of T cell repertoires in cytomegalovirus infection (dated by TCRdb to between 2019 and 2020). The instrument given in TCRdb is Illumina HiSeq 1500. TCRdb handled the public reads itself, with Q25 trimming in fastp and clone calling in MiXCR, and kept productive beta chains. Identical CDR3 protein sequences are pooled into one entry, listed with their most common genes and DNA. The sample table contains approximately 170,000 distinct CDR3 sequences; only one count was recorded for 13% to 15% of them. The leading ten clones occupy 27% of the sample. Sample: PBMCs. Every receptor here comes from a human donor in good health (CMV status not recorded). Some clones in this sample may be carry-over from other donors' samples.

This clonotype has at least ten counts. The chain joins TRBV10-3 to TRBJ1-2; TRBD1 matches at 9 bases. CDR3 length equals 15 residues. Germline V gene lookup returns CDR1 ENHRY and CDR2 SYGVKD. V shed 7 bases and J 4 bases; nucleotides not matched to a gene: 10. The CDR3 reads CAITGGDRDSYGYTF. The CDR3 DNA reads TGTGCCATCACTGGAGGGGACAGGGATTCCTATGGCTACACCTTC.

This clonotype was picked up many times. The chain carries TRBV6-2 or TRBV6-3 and TRBJ2-5, with D unresolved. Germline values: CDR1 MNHEY, CDR2 SVGEGT. The CDR3 has 13 residues. Trimming shortened V by 11 bases and J by 0 bases, and 13 bases separated the two germline ends. CDR3 DNA sequence: TGTGCCTTGGGCAGCAGTCACCAAGAGACCCAGTACTTC. This codes for CALGSSHQETQYF.

This clonotype came up many times. The genes are TRBV6-2 or TRBV6-3 and TRBJ1-3; 7 bases line up with TRBD1. Germline V gene lookup returns CDR1 MNHEY and CDR2 SVGEGT. CDR3 length: 13 residues. V lost 5 bases to trimming and J lost 10 bases; unmatched junction nucleotides: 8. CDR3 region: CASSHDRAGTIYF. The CDR3 nucleotides are TGTGCCAGCAGTCACGACAGGGCAGGGACCATATATTTT.

Only a few counts were recorded for this clonotype. This chain uses TRBV7-3 with TRBJ2-3, with D tentatively TRBD2 (6 bases). Germline-derived CDR1 and CDR2 are SGHTA and FQGTGA. Trimming removed 1 base from V and 0 bases from J, with 11 bases in between. The CDR3 runs 16 residues. In nucleotides, the CDR3 is TGTGCCAGCAGCTTAAGGAGCGGGTTTAGCACAGATACGCAGTATTTT. Its translation is CASSLRSGFSTDTQYF.

V gene TRBV20-1 combines with J gene TRBJ2-1, with D perhaps matching TRBD2 (6 bases). Germline V gives CDR1 DFQATT, CDR2 SNEGSKA (reference sequence). The length of the CDR3 is 13 residues. Trimming took 7 bases from V and 6 from J, leaving 16 bases between them. In DNA form, the CDR3 reads TGCAGTGGAGGGCGGGACGTTCGCAATGAGCAGTTCTTC. This sequence encodes CSGGRDVRNEQFF.

This chain uses TRBV23-1 with TRBJ1-1; D is unclear. TRBV23-1 belongs to the ORF category, with a function that is uncertain. The CDR3 spans 14 residues. Trimming cost V 0 bases and J 0 bases, with 5 bases left between them. The DNA of the CDR3 is TGCGCCAGCAGTCAATCTCTCATGAACACTGAAGCTTTCTTT. Translated: CASSQSLMNTEAFF.

This clonotype was seen only a few times. This chain joins TRBV7-9 and TRBJ2-5, with TRBD2 as a possible D gene (6 bases). Germline V CDR1 and CDR2: SEHNR, FQNEAQ (reference sequence). CDR3 length: 14 residues. Trimming took off 4 bases at V and 1 base at J, with 10 bases between the two ends. Here the CDR3 reads CASSSLGGQETQYF. The CDR3 region has the DNA TGTGCCAGCAGCTCCCTGGGGGGCCAAGAGACCCAGTACTTC. The variable domain in full, with the rest retrieved from reference TRBV7-9 and TRBJ2-5, is DTGVSQNPRHKITKRGQNVTFRCDPISEHNRLYWYRQTLGQGPEFLTYFQNEAQLEKSRLLSDRFSAERPKGSFSTLEIQRTEQGDSAMYLCASSSLGGQETQYFGPGTRLLVL.

This clonotype has just a few counts. The chain employs TRBV29-1 and TRBJ2-7; TRBD2 is a possible D gene (5 bases). This CDR3 spans 11 amino acids. Per the germline V gene, CDR1 is SQVTM and CDR2 is ANQGSEA. V dropped 7 bases and J dropped 9 bases, with 16 bases sitting between them. The CDR3 DNA reads as TGCAGCGCTTTTGGAGGCACCGGGCAGTACTTC. Residues: CSAFGGTGQYF.

Notes on this clonotype: One base away lies a much larger clone, so this may be a sequencing read error. The gene calls are TRBV7-4 and TRBJ2-7; TRBD2 is a possible D gene (8 bases). The CDR3 spans 14 residues. Per the germline V gene, CDR1 is SGHVT and CDR2 is SQSDAQ. This chain's CDR3 is CAIGGGQPLYEQNF. The CDR3 DNA reads TGTGCCATCGGGGGGGGACAGCCGCTCTACGAGCAGAACTTC.

This chain connects TRBV6-6 to TRBJ2-1, with D perhaps TRBD2 (5 bases). CDR1 is MNHNY and CDR2 is SVGAGI in the germline V gene (reference sequence). The CDR3 totals 13 residues. V was shortened by 8 bases and J by 6 bases, with 14 bases between the two germline ends. CDR3 region: CASFPRGGNEQFF. CDR3 in DNA: TGTGCCAGCTTTCCTAGAGGAGGCAATGAGCAGTTCTTC.

In regard to this clonotype: This may be a read error: a much more frequent sequence differs by one nucleotide. This chain links TRBV11-1 with TRBJ2-1, with D perhaps matching TRBD2 (6 bases). The CDR3 runs 16 residues. Looked up from germline, CDR1 is SGHAT and CDR2 is FQDESV (reference sequence). CDR3 sequence reads: CASSFGAGDSYNEQLF. The CDR3 region has the DNA TGTGCCAGCAGCTTTGGGGCTGGGGACTCCTACAATGAGCAGTTATTC.

The CDR3 loop reads CASSPPRQGDTGELFF. As DNA, the CDR3 is TGTGCCAGCAGCCCTCCTCGACAGGGGGACACCGGGGAGCTGTTTTTT. V is TRBV7-9 and J is TRBJ2-2, with 9 bases fitting TRBD1. The germline gives CDR1 SEHNR, CDR2 FQNEAQ (reference sequence). The CDR3 totals 16 residues. Germline trimming cut 5 bases from V and 3 bases from J; bases unmatched to any gene: 7. Looking up the rest from reference TRBV7-9 and TRBJ2-2 gives the full variable domain: DTGVSQNPRHKITKRGQNVTFRCDPISEHNRLYWYRQTLGQGPEFLTYFQNEAQLEKSRLLSDRFSAERPKGSFSTLEIQRTEQGDSAMYLCASSPPRQGDTGELFFGEGSRLTVL.

This clonotype was observed at least ten times. V is TRBV5-6 and J is TRBJ2-7; 9 bases align to TRBD2. Germline-derived CDR1 and CDR2 are SGHDT and YYEEEE. V lost 2 bases and J lost 6; bases outside the gene matches: 6. The CDR3 loop spans 14 amino acids. CDR3: CASSLPGLASEQYF. CDR3 nucleotides: TGTGCCAGCAGCTTACCGGGACTAGCAAGCGAGCAGTACTTC.

V is TRBV13 and J is TRBJ2-7, with 9 bases identical to TRBD1. Germline V gene data show CDR1 as PRHDT and CDR2 as FYEKMQ (reference sequence). This CDR3 contains 15 residues. V was pared by 4 bases and J by 2 bases, with 6 bases of the junction left unmatched. The CDR3 sequence is CASSWPGQGTYEQYF. The CDR3 nucleotides are TGTGCCAGCAGCTGGCCAGGACAGGGGACCTACGAGCAGTACTTC.

This clonotype was seen only a few times. The V gene is TRBV20-1, the J gene TRBJ2-3; D is possibly TRBD1 (6 bases). V shed 6 bases and J shed 13 bases, with 20 bases lying between them. The CDR3 extends over 12 amino acids. Germline values: CDR1 DFQATT, CDR2 SNEGSKA (reference sequence). The CDR3 loop reads CSAEIGGPREYF. CDR3 DNA sequence: TGCAGTGCGGAGATAGGGGGACCGAGGGAGTATTTT.